This T cell receptor (beta chain) was documented in a study of CD8 T cells in Susac syndrome. Reverse transcription of roughly 0.45 to 1 ug RNA was performed with random hexamers. An immunoSEQ multiplex PCR amplified TCR beta CDR3 over 54 Vbeta and 13 Jbeta. TCRdb analysed the immunoSEQ multiplex PCR reads with MiXCR anew, one entry per CDR3 protein. The sample gives some 150,000 distinct CDR3 sequences, over 85% of which show up once; 0.2% to 0.25% is in the top ten. TEMRA cells were FACS-enriched, with CD8+ and CD4+ T cells isolated negatively. V lost 3 bases and J lost 6, with 10 bases in between. The CDR3 loop spans 12 amino acids. CDR1 and CDR2 from the germline V gene are SGHNT and YYREEE (reference sequence).

The TCR sequence derives from a human donor with multiple sclerosis. The sequenced material came from CD8+ T cells from PBMCs. The chain links TRBV5-4 to TRBJ2-7, with D maybe TRBD1 (6 bases). In nucleotides, the CDR3 is TGTGCCAGCAGCTCCCAGGGGCTCGAGCAGTACTTC. Its protein product is CASSSQGLEQYF.